The following is a T cell receptor beta chain sequence with its context. This clonotype was detected many times. There is no known antigen for this receptor. The record has no base qualities; no much larger clone is one base away. This sample is part of a study of CD8 T cells in ankylosing spondylitis (dated by TCRdb to about 2017). For the wider study: To find TCR variants linked to disease, the study profiled T cell receptor beta repertoires in ankylosing spondylitis patients and healthy donors. Peripheral blood was sampled, and synovial fluid was also collected from ankylosing spondylitis patients. The full study cohort was made up of approximately 27 ankylosing spondylitis patients and 108 healthy donors. General study outcomes and caveats: Significant enrichment of the disease-linked clones was reported in matched synovial fluid samples from ankylosing spondylitis patients. Some of the motif variants had been reported before in the synovial fluid and blood of reactive arthritis patients, a finding that suggests common disease-initiation mechanisms. A CD8+ phenotype was shown by the disease-linked clones, which were found at relatively low frequencies in peripheral blood. Blood from ankylosing spondylitis patients appeared to be characterized by a TCR beta motif made up of about 8 highly homologous amino acid variants.

TCRdb shows the sequencer as Illumina HiSeq 2500. TCR beta libraries were prepared by quantitative 5'-RACE with molecular barcodes. Concerning the study's data processing: To identify disease-linked TCR variants, a new computational method was used, one built on a probabilistic model of VDJ rearrangement. The raw public data were reprocessed by TCRdb itself: fastp quality trimming at Q25, MiXCR clonotype calling, in-frame beta chains only. Each record represents a unique CDR3 protein, reported with the most common genes and DNA among its rows. The V and J calls shown here were made by TCRdb, not taken from the authors' results. In all, the sample holds 100,000 to 150,000 distinct CDR3 sequences, and roughly 10% of those were seen once. About 4% of the sample is held by the ten biggest clonotypes. V is reduced by 7 bases and J by 7 bases, leaving a spacing of 8 bases between them. CDR1 is given as LGHDT and CDR2 as YNNKEL, both from the germline V gene (reference sequence). The CDR3 contains 12 residues, cysteine and phenylalanine counted. Only CDR3 DNA is held: 36 bases, read in frame from base 1.

Specimen: blood, either unsorted or a sorted T cell fraction (not recorded which). The receptor comes from a female donor with ankylosing spondylitis or in good health (not recorded which). The chain links TRBV3-1 with TRBJ1-6, with no reliable assignment of the D segment. The CDR3 region: CASTQNNSPLHF. Here is the DNA: TGTGCCAGCACACAGAACAATTCACCCCTCCACTTT.